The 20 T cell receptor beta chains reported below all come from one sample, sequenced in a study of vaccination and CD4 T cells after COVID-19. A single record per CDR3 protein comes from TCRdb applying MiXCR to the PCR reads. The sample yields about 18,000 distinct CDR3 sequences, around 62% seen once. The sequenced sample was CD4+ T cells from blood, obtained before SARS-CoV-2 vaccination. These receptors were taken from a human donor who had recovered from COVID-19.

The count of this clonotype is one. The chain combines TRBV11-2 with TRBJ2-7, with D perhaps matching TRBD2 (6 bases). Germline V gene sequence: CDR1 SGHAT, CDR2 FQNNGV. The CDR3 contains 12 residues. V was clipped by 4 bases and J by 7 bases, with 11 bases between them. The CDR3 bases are TGTGCCAGCAGCTCCGACGCGGGGGAGCAGTACTTC. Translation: CASSSDAGEQYF.

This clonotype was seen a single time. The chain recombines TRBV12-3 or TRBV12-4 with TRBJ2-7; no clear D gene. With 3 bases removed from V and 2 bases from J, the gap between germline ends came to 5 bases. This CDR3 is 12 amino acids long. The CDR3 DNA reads TGTGCCAGCAGTTTCTCAACCTACGAGCAGTACTTC. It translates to CASSFSTYEQYF.

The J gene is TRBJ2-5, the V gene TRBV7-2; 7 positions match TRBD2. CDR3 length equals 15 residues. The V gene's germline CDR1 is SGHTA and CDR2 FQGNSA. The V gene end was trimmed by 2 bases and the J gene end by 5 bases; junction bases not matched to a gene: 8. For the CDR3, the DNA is TGTGCCAGCAGCTTAACTGGACTAGGGGAGGAGACCCAGTACTTC. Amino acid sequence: CASSLTGLGEETQYF.

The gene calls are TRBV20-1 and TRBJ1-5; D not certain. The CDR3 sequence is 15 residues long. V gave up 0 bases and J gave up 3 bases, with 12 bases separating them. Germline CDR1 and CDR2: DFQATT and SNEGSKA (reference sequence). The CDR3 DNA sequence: TGCAGTGCTAGAGATCTCCGGGAGGACAATCAGCCCCAGCATTTT. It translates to CSARDLREDNQPQHF.

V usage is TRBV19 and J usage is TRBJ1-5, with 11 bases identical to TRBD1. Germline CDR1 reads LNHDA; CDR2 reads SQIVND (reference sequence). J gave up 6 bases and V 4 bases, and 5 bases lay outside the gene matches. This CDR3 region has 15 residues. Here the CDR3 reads CASSNAGTGGQPQHF. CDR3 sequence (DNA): TGTGCCAGTAGTAACGCCGGGACAGGGGGTCAGCCCCAGCATTTT.

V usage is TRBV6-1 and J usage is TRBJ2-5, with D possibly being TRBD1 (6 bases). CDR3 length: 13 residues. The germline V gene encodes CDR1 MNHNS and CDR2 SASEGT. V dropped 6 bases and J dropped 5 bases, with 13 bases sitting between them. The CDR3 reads CASRTGSAETQYF. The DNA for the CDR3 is TGTGCCAGCAGGACAGGTTCGGCGGAGACCCAGTACTTC.

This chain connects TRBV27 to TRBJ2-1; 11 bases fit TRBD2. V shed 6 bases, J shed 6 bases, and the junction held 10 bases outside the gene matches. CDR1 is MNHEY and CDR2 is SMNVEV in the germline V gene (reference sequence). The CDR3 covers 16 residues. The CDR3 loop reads CASSRELAGDSNEQFF. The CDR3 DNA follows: TGTGCCAGCAGCCGAGAACTAGCGGGAGATAGCAATGAGCAGTTCTTC.

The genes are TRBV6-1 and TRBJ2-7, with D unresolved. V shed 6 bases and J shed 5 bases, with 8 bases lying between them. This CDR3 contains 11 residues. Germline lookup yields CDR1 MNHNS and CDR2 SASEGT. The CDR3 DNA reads TGTGCCAGCAGACGATTGGACGAGCAGTACTTC. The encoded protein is CASRRLDEQYF.

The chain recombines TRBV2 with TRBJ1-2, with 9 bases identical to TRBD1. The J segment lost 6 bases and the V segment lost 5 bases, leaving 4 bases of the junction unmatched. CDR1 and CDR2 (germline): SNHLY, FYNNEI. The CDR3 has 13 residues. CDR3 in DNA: TGTGCCAGCAGTAGACAGGGGGTTCATGGCTACACCTTC. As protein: CASSRQGVHGYTF.

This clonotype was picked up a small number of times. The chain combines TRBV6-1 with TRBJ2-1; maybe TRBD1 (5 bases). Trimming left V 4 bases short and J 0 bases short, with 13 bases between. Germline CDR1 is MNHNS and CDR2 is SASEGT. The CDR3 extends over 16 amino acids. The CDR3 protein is CASSALQARSYNEQFF. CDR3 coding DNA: TGTGCCAGCAGTGCCTTACAGGCCCGCTCCTACAATGAGCAGTTCTTC.

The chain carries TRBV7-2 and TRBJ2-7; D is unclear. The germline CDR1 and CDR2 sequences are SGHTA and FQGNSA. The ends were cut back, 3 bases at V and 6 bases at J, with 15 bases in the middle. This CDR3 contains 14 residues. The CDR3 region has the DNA TGTGCCAGCAGCTTTCAGGCTTCGAGATCCGAGCAGTACTTC. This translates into CASSFQASRSEQYF.

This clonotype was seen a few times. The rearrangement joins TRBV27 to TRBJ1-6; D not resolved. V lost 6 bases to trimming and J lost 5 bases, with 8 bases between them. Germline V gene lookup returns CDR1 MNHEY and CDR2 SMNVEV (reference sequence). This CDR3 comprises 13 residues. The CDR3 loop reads CASRTGDNSPLHF. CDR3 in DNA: TGTGCCAGCAGGACTGGAGATAATTCACCCCTCCACTTT.

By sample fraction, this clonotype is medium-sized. In nucleotides, the CDR3 is TGCAGTGCAGCGGGACAAACACAAGAGACCCAGTACTTC. This encodes CSAAGQTQETQYF. The chain combines TRBV20-1 with TRBJ2-5, with D maybe TRBD2 (7 bases). CDR3 length: 13 amino acids. The germline V and J ends were trimmed by 6 bases and 2 bases, with 13 bases remaining between them. Looked up from germline, CDR1 is DFQATT and CDR2 is SNEGSKA (reference sequence).

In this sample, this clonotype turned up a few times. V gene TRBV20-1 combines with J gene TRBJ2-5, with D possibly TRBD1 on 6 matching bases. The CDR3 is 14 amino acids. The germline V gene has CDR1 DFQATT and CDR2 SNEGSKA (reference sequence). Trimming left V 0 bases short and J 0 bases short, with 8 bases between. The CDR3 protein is CSARDTGYQETQYF. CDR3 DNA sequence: TGCAGTGCTAGAGATACAGGGTACCAAGAGACCCAGTACTTC.

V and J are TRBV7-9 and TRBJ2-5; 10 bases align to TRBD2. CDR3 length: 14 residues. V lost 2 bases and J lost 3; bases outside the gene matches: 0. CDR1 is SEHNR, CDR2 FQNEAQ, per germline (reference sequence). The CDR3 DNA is TGTGCCAGCAGCTTACTAGCGGGGGAAGAGACCCAGTACTTC. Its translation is CASSLLAGEETQYF.

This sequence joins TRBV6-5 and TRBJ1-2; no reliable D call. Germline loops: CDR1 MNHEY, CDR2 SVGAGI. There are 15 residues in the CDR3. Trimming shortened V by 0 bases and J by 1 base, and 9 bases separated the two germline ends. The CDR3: CASSYSNGRNYGYTF. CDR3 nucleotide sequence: TGTGCCAGCAGTTACTCGAACGGACGTAACTATGGCTACACCTTC.

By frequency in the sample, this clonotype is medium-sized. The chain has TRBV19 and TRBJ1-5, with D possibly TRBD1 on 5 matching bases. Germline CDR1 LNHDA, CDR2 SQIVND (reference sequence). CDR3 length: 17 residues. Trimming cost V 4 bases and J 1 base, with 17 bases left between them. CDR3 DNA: TGTGCCAGTAGTACAGGGACCGGGTACCACAGCAATCAGCCCCAGCATTTT. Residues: CASSTGTGYHSNQPQHF. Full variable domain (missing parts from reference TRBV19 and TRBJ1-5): DGGITQSPKYLFRKEGQNVTLSCEQNLNHDAMYWYRQDPGQGLRLIYYSQIVNDFQKGDIAEGYSVSREKKESFPLTVTSAQKNPTAFYLCASSTGTGYHSNQPQHFGDGTRLSIL.

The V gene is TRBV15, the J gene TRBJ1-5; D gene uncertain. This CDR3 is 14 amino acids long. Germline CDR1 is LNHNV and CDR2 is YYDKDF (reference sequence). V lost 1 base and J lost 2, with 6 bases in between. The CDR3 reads CATSRGVRNQPQHF. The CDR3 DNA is TGTGCCACCAGCAGAGGTGTGCGCAATCAGCCCCAGCATTTT.

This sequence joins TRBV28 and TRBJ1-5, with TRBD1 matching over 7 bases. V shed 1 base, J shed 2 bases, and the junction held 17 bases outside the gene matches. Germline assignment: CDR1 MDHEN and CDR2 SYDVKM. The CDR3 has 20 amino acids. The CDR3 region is CASSLFQGVSGGSGNQPQHF. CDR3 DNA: TGTGCCAGCAGTTTATTCCAGGGGGTATCAGGTGGGTCGGGCAATCAGCCCCAGCATTTT.

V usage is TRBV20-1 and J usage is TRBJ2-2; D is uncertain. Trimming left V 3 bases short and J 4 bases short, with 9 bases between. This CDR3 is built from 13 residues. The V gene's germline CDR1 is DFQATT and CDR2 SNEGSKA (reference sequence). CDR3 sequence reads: CSASTRVTGELFF. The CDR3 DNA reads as TGCAGTGCTAGCACAAGGGTCACCGGGGAGCTGTTTTTT.